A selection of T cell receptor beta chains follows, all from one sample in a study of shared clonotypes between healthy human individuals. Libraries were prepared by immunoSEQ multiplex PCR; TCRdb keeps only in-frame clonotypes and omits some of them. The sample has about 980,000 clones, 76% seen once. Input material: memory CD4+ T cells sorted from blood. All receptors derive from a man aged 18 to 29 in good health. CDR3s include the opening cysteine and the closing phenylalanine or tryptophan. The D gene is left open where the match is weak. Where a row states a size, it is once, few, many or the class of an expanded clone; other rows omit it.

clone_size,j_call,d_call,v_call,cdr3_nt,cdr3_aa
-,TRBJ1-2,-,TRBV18,TGTGCCAGCTCACCACCGGGGGGGCAAAATGGCTACACCTTC,CASSPPGGQNGYTF
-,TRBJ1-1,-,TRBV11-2,TGTGCCAGCAGCTTACGACAGGCAGCTTTCTTT,CASSLRQAAFF
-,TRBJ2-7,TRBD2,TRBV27,TGTGCCAGCAGTTTATCACCAGCGGGAGCTCGGGAGCAGTACTTC,CASSLSPAGAREQYF
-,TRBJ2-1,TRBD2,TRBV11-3,TGTGCCAGCTCAAAGACTAGCGGAGCCTACAATGAGCAGTTCTTC,CASSKTSGAYNEQFF
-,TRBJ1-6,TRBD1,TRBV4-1,TGCGCCAGCAGCCAAGAAGACAGGGTGAATTCACCCCTCCACTTT,CASSQEDRVNSPLHF
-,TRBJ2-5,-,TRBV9,TGTGCCAGCAGCCGAGACAGTAATGGTGAGACCCAGTACTTC,CASSRDSNGETQYF
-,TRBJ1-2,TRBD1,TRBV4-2,TGTGCCAGCAGCCAAGAACAGGGGGGCGGCTATGGCTACACCTTC,CASSQEQGGGYGYTF
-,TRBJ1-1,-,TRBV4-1,TGCGCCAGCAGCCAAAGATCTCCTCAGGGTTTAACTGAAGCTTTCTTT,CASSQRSPQGLTEAFF
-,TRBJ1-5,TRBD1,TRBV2,TGTGCCAGCAGCCCTCACAGGGGTCAGCCCCAGCATTTT,CASSPHRGQPQHF
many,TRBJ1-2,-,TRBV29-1,TGCAGCGACTCAGGGGTAAGGAGAGATGGCTACACCTTC,CSDSGVRRDGYTF
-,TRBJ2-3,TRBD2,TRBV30,TGTGCCTGGAGTATTCTCCGGACTAGCGGGATCCATGAGGCAGATACGCAGTATTTT,CAWSILRTSGIHEADTQYF
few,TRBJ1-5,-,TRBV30,TGTGCCTGGAGTGCAAATAGCAATCAGCCCCAGCATTTT,CAWSANSNQPQHF
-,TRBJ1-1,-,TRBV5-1,TGCGCCAGCAGCCCTATGGGGAGAGGGGCGAACACTGAAGCTTTCTTT,CASSPMGRGANTEAFF
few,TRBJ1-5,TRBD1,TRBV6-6,TGTGCCAGCAGTAACGGACAGGCGGACAATCAGCCCCAGCATTTT,CASSNGQADNQPQHF
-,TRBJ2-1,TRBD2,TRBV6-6,TGTGCCAGCAGCGCTAGCGGGGGGAACGGCAATGAGCAGTTCTTC,CASSASGGNGNEQFF
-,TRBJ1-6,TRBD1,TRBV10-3,TGTGCCATCAGTGTCGGGACAGGGAGTGAGAATTCACCCCTCCACTTT,CAISVGTGSENSPLHF
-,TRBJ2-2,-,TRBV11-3,TGTGCCAGCAGCTCAGAAGCGGGACAAGCGAACACCGGGGAGCTGTTTTTT,CASSSEAGQANTGELFF
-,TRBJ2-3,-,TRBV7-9,TGTGCCAGCAGCTCCCTAGCCCTTAGACCCACAGATACGCAGTATTTT,CASSSLALRPTDTQYF
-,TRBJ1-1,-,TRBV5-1,TGCGCCAGCAGCGCATCTCCGACAGGATTGGGCACTGAAGCTTTCTTT,CASSASPTGLGTEAFF
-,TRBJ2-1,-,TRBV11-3,TGTGCCAGCAGCTTAGGAGGACAGTCCTACAATGAGCAGTTCTTC,CASSLGGQSYNEQFF